This T cell receptor (beta chain) was retrieved from a study of CD8 T cells in ankylosing spondylitis. This clonotype was counted at least ten times. Antigen: not known. Study-wide results and caveats: A CD8+ phenotype characterized the disease-linked clones, which were relatively rare in peripheral blood. Characteristic of ankylosing spondylitis blood, it appeared, was a TCR beta motif comprising roughly 8 highly homologous variants.

Germline-derived CDR1 and CDR2 are DFQATT and SNEGSKA (reference sequence). This CDR3 spans 15 amino acids. Unmatched junction bases numbered 5, after V lost 2 bases and J lost 3 bases. TCRdb reprocessed the 5' RACE reads with MiXCR, giving one entry per CDR3 protein. Found here are some 85,000 distinct CDR3 sequences, roughly 9% of them singletons; the top ten hold more than 30%. This chain uses TRBV20-1 with TRBJ2-1, with 9 bases fitting TRBD1. Sequencing was carried out using blood, either unsorted or a sorted T cell fraction (not recorded which). The receptor was derived from a male donor with ankylosing spondylitis. The CDR3 region is CSARSDRGYYNEQFF. As DNA, the CDR3 is TGCAGTGCTAGATCGGACAGGGGCTACTACAATGAGCAGTTCTTC.